This TCR beta chain was observed in a study of T cell responses to AZD1222 COVID-19 vaccine. Study findings and constraints: Dominant at 160-218 and 743-854, vaccine-associated CD4 TCRs also spanned spike. Reports say nearly half of spike-specific TCRs go after unmutated variant regions.

Sequenced by immunoSEQ multiplex PCR; TCRdb stores in-frame clones only, minus some. Among 130,000 to 150,000 clones listed, around nine tenths were seen once. Per the germline V gene, CDR1 is MNHEY and CDR2 is SMNVEV (reference sequence). This CDR3 contains 13 residues. V lost 2 bases, J lost 2 bases, and 7 bases lay in between. Worth noting for this clone: The antigen remains undetermined.

The chain recombines TRBV27 with TRBJ2-7; tentatively, D is TRBD2 (6 bases). This receptor was taken from an adult in good health. The sample was peripheral blood, taken on day 0 of MenACWY control vaccination. CDR3: CASSLAGTYEQYF. The CDR3, as DNA: TGTGCCAGCAGTTTAGCGGGAACCTACGAGCAGTACTTC.